A selection of T cell receptor beta chains follows, all from one sample in a study of blood T cell repertoires in COVID-19. The repertoire was sequenced with immunoSEQ multiplex PCR; TCRdb's copy has only in-frame clones and lacks some. The sample lists 180,000 or so clones; approximately 80% were seen once. Material for sequencing was PBMCs or T cells enriched from blood (not recorded which). The receptors stem from a man in his 60s who had been exposed to COVID-19. Each CDR3 is given with its conserved first and last residue. D genes are given only for firm matches. Some rows have no size entry. The others give once, few or many, or a class for an expanded clone.

D,size,V,J,CDR3,DNA
.,.,TRBV7-9,TRBJ1-2,CASSLYPGAYGYTF,TGTGCCAGCAGCTTATACCCAGGGGCATATGGCTACACCTTC
.,.,TRBV6-5,TRBJ2-3,CASSPVRLADTQYF,TGTGCCAGCAGTCCGGTCCGTTTGGCAGATACGCAGTATTTT
.,.,TRBV15,TRBJ1-2,CATSIESGGYTF,TGTGCCACCAGCATCGAAAGCGGTGGCTACACCTTC
.,.,TRBV11-3,TRBJ2-1,CASSQFVGAVGNEQFF,TGTGCCAGCAGCCAATTCGTTGGAGCGGTGGGCAATGAGCAGTTCTTC
TRBD2,.,TRBV7-7,TRBJ2-1,CASSLGLAGVANEQFF,TGTGCCAGCAGCTTAGGCCTAGCGGGAGTTGCTAATGAGCAGTTCTTC
TRBD1,.,TRBV5-1,TRBJ2-2,CASSRTQGVGGELFF,TGCGCCAGCAGTCGAACTCAGGGGGTTGGCGGGGAGCTGTTTTTT
TRBD1,.,TRBV9,TRBJ2-7,CASSSPSDRLSYEQYF,TGTGCCAGCAGCAGCCCCTCGGACAGGCTCTCCTACGAGCAGTACTTC
.,.,TRBV19,TRBJ2-5,CASRLAGETQYF,TGTGCCAGTAGACTAGCAGGCGAGACCCAGTACTTC
TRBD1,.,TRBV30,TRBJ2-3,CAWSKGATDTQYF,TGTGCCTGGAGCAAGGGGGCCACAGATACGCAGTATTTT
.,few,TRBV6-1,TRBJ2-2,CASSEWDSTGELFF,TGTGCCAGCAGTGAGTGGGACTCTACCGGGGAGCTGTTTTTT
.,.,TRBV5-1,TRBJ2-5,CASSLSGLNQETQYF,TGCGCCAGCAGCTTGTCTGGCTTAAACCAAGAGACCCAGTACTTC
TRBD2,.,TRBV28,TRBJ2-3,CASSLLSGSAADTQYF,TGTGCCAGCAGTTTACTTAGCGGGAGTGCCGCAGATACGCAGTATTTT
TRBD2,.,TRBV9,TRBJ2-7,CASSPQAAGGDEQYF,TGTGCCAGCAGCCCCCAAGCGGCCGGGGGGGACGAGCAGTACTTC
.,.,TRBV5-1,TRBJ1-1,CASSGPRDDTEAFF,TGCGCCAGCAGCGGCCCCAGGGATGACACTGAAGCTTTCTTT
.,.,TRBV7-6,TRBJ2-7,CASSNPGLTPYEQYF,TGTGCCAGCAGCAATCCGGGACTGACTCCCTACGAGCAGTACTTC
.,.,TRBV6-2/TRBV6-3,TRBJ1-1,CASSYIQGTEAFF,TGTGCCAGCAGTTACATACAGGGAACTGAAGCTTTCTTT
TRBD2,once,TRBV6-1,TRBJ2-3,CASSEMTGGRTDTQYF,TGTGCCAGCAGTGAAATGACGGGAGGGCGGACAGATACGCAGTATTTT
.,.,TRBV28,TRBJ1-2,CASSPPGGNYGYTF,TGTGCCAGCAGCCCTCCGGGGGGAAACTATGGCTACACCTTC
.,.,TRBV5-1,TRBJ1-1,CASSLESVTTEAFF,TGCGCCAGCAGCTTGGAATCAGTTACCACTGAAGCTTTCTTT
TRBD1,once,TRBV6-5,TRBJ1-1,CASSYRQGVGNTEAFF,TGTGCCAGCAGTTACCGGCAGGGGGTAGGGAACACTGAAGCTTTCTTT